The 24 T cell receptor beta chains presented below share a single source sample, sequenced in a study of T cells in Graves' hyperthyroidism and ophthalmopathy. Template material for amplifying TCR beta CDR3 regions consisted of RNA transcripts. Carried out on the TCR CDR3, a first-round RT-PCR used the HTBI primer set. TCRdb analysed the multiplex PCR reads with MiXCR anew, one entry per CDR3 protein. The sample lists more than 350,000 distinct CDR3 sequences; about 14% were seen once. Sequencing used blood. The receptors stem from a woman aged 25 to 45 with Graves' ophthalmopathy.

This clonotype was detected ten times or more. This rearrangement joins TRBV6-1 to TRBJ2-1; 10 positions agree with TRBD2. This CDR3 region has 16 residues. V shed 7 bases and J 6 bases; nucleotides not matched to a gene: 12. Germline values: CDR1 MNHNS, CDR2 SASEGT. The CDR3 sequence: CASKYSGGRRGNEQFF. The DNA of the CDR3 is TGTGCCAGCAAGTATAGCGGGGGGAGACGGGGCAATGAGCAGTTCTTC.

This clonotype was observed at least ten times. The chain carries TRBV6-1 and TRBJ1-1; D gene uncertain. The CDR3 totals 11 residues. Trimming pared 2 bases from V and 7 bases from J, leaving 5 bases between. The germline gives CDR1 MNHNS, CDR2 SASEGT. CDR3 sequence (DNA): TGTGCCAGCAGTGAAAGGCGTGAAGCTTTCTTT. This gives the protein CASSERREAFF.

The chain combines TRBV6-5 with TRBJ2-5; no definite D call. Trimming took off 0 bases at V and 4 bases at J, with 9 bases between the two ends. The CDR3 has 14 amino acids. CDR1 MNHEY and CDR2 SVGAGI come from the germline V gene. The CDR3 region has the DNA TGTGCCAGCAGTTACTCAATACTGTTAGAGACCCAGTACTTC. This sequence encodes CASSYSILLETQYF.

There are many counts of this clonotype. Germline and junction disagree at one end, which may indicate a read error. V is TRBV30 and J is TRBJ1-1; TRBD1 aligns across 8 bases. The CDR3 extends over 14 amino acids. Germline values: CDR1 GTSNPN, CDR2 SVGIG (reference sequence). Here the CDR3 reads CACMTGVVKTEAFF. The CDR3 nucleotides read TGTGCCTGTATGACAGGGGTCGTGAAAACTGAAGCTTTCTTT.

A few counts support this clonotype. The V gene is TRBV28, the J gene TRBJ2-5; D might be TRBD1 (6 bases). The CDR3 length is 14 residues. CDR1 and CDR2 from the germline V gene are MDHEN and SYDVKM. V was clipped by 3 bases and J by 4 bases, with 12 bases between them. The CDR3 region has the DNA TGTGCCAGCAGTTTGATGGGGGCCGGAGAGACCCAGTACTTC. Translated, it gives CASSLMGAGETQYF.

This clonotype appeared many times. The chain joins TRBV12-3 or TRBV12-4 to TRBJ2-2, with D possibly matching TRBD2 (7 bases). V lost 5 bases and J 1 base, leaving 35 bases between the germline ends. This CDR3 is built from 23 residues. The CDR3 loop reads CASSPLRGPGGQGGAVNTGELFF. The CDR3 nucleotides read TGTGCCAGCAGTCCCCTAAGAGGTCCCGGGGGGCAAGGGGGAGCTGTGAACACCGGGGAGCTGTTTTTT.

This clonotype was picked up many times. The CDR3 bases are TGTGCCAGCAGCCCAACAGGGGAGGCCTACAATGAGCAGTTCTTC. Translation: CASSPTGEAYNEQFF. This chain links TRBV7-9 with TRBJ2-1; weak D call: TRBD1 (7 bases). The CDR3 totals 15 residues. Germline CDR1 and CDR2: SEHNR and FQNEAQ (reference sequence). V lost 5 bases to trimming and J lost 2 bases, with 13 bases between them.

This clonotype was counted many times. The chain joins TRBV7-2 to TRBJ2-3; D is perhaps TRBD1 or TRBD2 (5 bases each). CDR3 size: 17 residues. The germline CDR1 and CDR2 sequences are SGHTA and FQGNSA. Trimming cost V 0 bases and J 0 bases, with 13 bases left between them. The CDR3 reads CASSLAGALTSTDTQYF. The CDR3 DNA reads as TGTGCCAGCAGCTTAGCCGGGGCACTCACTAGCACAGATACGCAGTATTTT.

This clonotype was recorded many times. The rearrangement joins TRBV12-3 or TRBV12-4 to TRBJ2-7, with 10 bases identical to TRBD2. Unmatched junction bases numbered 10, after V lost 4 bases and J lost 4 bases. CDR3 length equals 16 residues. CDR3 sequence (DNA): TGTGCCAGCAGTTCACCGGGACTAGCGTTCCAGTACGAGCAGTACTTC. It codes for CASSSPGLAFQYEQYF.

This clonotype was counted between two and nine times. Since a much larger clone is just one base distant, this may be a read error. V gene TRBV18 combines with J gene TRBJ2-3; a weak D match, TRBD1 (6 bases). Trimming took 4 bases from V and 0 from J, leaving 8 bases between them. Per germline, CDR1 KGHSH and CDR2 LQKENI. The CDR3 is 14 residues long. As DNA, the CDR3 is TGTGCCAGCTCACTGGGGGCTAGCACAGATACGCAGTATTTT. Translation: CASSLGASTDTQYF.

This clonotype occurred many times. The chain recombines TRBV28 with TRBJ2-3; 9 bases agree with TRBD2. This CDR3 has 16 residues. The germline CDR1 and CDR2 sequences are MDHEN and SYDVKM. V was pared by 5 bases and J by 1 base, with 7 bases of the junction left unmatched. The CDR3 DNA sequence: TGTGCCAGCAGTGCCTCTCCTAGCGGGGGCACAGATACGCAGTATTTT. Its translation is CASSASPSGGTDTQYF.

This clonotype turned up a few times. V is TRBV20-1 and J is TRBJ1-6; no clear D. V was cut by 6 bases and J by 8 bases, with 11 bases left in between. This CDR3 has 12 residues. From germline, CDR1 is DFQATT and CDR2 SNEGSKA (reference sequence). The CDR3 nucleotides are TGCAGTGCCCCCGGGATAGATTCACCCCTCCACTTT. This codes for CSAPGIDSPLHF.

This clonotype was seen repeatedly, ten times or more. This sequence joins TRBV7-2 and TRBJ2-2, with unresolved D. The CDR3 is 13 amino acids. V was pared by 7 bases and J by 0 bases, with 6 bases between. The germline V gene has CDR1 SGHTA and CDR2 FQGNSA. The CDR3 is CASKESNTGELFF. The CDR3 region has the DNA TGTGCCAGCAAGGAGTCGAACACCGGGGAGCTGTTTTTT.

DNA of the CDR3: TGTGCCAGCACTCCTGCGACAGGGGGCAGGGTAACCGGGGAGCTGTTTTTT. Its translation: CASTPATGGRVTGELFF. The rearrangement uses TRBV25-1 and TRBJ2-2; 10 bases fit TRBD1. The CDR3 covers 17 residues. Germline V gives CDR1 MGHDK, CDR2 SYGVNS. J gave up 5 bases and V 7 bases, and 13 bases lay outside the gene matches.

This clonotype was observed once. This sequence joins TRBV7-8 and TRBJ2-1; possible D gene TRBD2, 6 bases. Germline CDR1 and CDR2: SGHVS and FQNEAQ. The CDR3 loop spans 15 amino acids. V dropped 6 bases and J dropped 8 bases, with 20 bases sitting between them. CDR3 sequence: CASSLLDPGVHEQFF. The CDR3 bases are TGTGCCAGCAGTCTGCTGGATCCGGGAGTGCATGAGCAGTTCTTC.

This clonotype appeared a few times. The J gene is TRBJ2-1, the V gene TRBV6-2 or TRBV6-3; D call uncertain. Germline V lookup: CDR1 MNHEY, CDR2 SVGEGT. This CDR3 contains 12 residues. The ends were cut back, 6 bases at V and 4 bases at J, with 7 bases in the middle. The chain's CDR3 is CASSHPYNEQFF. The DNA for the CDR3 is TGTGCCAGCAGCCATCCTTACAATGAGCAGTTCTTC.

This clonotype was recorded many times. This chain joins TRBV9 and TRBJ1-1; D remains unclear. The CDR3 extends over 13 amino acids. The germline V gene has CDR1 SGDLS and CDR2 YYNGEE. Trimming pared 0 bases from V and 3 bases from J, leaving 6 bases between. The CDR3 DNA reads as TGTGCCAGCAGCGTAGTTTCGGACACTGAAGCTTTCTTT. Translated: CASSVVSDTEAFF.

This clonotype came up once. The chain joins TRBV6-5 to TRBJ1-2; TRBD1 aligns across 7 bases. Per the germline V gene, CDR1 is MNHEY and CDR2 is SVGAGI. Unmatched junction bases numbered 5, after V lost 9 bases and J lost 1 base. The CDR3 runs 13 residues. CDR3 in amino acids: CASRDSVNYGYTF. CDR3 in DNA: TGTGCCAGTCGGGACAGCGTTAACTATGGCTACACCTTC.

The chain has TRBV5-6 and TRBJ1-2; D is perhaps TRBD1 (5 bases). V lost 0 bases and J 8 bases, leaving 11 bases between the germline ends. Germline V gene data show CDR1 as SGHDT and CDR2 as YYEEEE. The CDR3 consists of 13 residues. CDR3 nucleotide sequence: TGTGCCAGCAGCTTGGAGGGGTACAAGGGCTACACCTTC. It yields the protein CASSLEGYKGYTF. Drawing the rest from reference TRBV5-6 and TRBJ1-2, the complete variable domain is DAGVTQSPTHLIKTRGQQVTLRCSPKSGHDTVSWYQQALGQGPQFIFQYYEEEERQRGNFPDRFSGHQFPNYSSELNVNALLLGDSALYLCASSLEGYKGYTFGSGTRLTVV.

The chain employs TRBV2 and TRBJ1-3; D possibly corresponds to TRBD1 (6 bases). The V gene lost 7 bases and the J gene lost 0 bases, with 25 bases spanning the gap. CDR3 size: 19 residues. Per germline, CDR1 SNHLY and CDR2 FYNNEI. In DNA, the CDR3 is TGTGCCAGCATCCACCCAACTAGGACAGACGATCACTCTGGAAACACCATATATTTT. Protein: CASIHPTRTDDHSGNTIYF.

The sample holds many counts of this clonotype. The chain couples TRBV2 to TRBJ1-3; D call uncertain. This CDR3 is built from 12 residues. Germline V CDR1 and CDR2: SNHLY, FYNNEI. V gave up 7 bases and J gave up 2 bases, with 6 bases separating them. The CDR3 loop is CASKIPGNTIYF. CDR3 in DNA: TGTGCCAGCAAAATCCCTGGAAACACCATATATTTT.

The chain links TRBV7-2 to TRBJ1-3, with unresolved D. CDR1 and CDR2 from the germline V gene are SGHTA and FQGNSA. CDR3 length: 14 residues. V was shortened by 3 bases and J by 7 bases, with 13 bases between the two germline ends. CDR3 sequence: CASSFGGIGNTIYF. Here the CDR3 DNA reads TGTGCCAGCAGCTTTGGCGGAATCGGGAACACCATATATTTT.

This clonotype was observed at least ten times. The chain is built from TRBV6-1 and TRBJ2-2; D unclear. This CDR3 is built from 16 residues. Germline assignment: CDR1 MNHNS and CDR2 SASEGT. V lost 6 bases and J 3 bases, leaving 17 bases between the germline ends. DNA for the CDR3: TGTGCCAGCAGCCCTGGAACAGTTTCCTACACCGGGGAGCTGTTTTTT. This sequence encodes CASSPGTVSYTGELFF.

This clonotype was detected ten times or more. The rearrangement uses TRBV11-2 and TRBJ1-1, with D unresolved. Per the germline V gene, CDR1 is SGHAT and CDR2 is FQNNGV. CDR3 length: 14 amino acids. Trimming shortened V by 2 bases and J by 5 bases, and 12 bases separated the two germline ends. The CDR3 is CASSLFSGETEAFF. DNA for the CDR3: TGTGCCAGCAGCTTATTTTCCGGGGAAACTGAAGCTTTCTTT.